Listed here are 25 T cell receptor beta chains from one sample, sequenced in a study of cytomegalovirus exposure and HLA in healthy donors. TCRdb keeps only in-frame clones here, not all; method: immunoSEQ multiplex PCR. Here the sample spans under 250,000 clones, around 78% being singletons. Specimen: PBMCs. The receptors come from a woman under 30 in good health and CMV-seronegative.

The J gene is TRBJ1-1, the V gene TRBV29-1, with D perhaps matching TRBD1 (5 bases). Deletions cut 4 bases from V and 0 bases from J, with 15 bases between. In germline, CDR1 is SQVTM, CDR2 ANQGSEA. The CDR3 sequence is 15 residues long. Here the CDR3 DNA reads TGCAGCGTTGGAGGGCAGGGTACCATGAACACTGAAGCTTTCTTT. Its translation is CSVGGQGTMNTEAFF.

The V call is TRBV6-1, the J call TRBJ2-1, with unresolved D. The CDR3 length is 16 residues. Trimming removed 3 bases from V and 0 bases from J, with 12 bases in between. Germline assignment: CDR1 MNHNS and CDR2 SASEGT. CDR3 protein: CASSERPEISYNEQFF. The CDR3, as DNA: TGTGCCAGCAGTGAGAGACCGGAGATCTCCTACAATGAGCAGTTCTTC.

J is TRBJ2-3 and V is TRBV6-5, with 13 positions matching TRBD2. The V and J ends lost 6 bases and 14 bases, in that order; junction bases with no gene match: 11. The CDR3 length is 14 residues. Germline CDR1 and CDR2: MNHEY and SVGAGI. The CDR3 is CASRTGLAGALLYF. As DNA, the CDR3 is TGTGCCAGCAGGACAGGACTAGCGGGGGCTTTGCTGTATTTT.

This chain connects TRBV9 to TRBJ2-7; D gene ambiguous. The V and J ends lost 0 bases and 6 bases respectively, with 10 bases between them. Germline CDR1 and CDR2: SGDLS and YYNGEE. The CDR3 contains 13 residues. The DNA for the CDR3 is TGTGCCAGCAGCGTAGTCTCGTCCGGCGAGCAGTACTTC. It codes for CASSVVSSGEQYF.

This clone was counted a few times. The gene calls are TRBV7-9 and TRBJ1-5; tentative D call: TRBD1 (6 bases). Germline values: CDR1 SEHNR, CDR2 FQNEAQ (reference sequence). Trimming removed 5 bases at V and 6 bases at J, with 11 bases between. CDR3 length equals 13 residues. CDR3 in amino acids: CASSPPRGQPQHF. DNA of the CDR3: TGTGCCAGCAGCCCTCCCAGGGGTCAGCCCCAGCATTTT.

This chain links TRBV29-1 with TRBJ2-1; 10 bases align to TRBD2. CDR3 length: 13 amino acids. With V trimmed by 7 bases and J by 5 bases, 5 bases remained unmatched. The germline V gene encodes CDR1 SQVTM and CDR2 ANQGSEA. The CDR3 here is CSAKAGGNNEQFF. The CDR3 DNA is TGCAGCGCCAAAGCGGGGGGGAACAATGAGCAGTTCTTC.

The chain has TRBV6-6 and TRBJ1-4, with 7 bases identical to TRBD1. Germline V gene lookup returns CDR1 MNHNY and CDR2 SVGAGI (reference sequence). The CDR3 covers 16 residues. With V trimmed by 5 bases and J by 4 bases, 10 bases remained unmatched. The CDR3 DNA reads TGTGCCAGCAGTACCGACAGGGTAGGGGGTAATGAAAAACTGTTTTTT. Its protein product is CASSTDRVGGNEKLFF.

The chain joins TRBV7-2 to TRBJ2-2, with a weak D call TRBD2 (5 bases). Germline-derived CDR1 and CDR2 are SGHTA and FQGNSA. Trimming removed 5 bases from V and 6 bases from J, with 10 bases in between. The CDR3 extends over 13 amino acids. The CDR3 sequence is CASSPMRAGELFF. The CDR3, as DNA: TGTGCCAGCAGCCCCATGAGGGCCGGGGAGCTGTTTTTT.

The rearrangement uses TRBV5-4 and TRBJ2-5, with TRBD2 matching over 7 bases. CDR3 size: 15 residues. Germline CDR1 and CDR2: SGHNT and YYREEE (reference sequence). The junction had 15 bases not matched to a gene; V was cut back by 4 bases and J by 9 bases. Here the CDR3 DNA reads TGTGCCAGCAGCCTTGCCGGGACTACTTCCGCTTCCCAGTACTTC. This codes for CASSLAGTTSASQYF.

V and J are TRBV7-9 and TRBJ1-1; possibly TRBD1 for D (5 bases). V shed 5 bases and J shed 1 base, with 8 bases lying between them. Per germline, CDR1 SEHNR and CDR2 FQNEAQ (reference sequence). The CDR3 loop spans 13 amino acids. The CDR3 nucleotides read TGTGCCAGCAGCCCCGGGACGAACACTGAAGCTTTCTTT. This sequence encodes CASSPGTNTEAFF. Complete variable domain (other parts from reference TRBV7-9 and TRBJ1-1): DTGVSQNPRHKITKRGQNVTFRCDPISEHNRLYWYRQTLGQGPEFLTYFQNEAQLEKSRLLSDRFSAERPKGSFSTLEIQRTEQGDSAMYLCASSPGTNTEAFFGQGTRLTVV.

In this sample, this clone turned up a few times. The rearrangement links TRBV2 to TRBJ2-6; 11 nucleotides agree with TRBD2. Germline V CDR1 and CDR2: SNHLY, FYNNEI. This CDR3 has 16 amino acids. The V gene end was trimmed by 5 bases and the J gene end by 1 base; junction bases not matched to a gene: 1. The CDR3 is CASSLAGGSGANVLTF. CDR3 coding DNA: TGTGCCAGCAGTTTAGCGGGAGGGTCTGGGGCCAACGTCCTGACTTTC.

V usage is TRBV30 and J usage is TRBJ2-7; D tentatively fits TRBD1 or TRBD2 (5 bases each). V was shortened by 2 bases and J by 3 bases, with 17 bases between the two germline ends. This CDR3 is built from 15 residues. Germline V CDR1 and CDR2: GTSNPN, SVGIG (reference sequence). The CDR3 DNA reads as TGTGCCTGGAGTCAAGGGACCGCGGCCCTCTACGAGCAGTACTTC. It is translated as CAWSQGTAALYEQYF.

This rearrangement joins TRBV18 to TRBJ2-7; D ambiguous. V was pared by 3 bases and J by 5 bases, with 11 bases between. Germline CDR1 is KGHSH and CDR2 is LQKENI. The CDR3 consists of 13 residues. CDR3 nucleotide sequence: TGTGCCAGCTCACCTGGCACCGGGCACGAGCAGTACTTC. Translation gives CASSPGTGHEQYF.

For the CDR3, the DNA is TGTGCCAGCAGCTTCGGGCAGGTGACCTCCTACGAGCAGTACTTC. Its translation is CASSFGQVTSYEQYF. The rearrangement links TRBV11-2 to TRBJ2-7, with D unclear. V was shortened by 3 bases and J by 0 bases, with 12 bases between the two germline ends. The CDR3 is 15 residues long. Looked up from germline, CDR1 is SGHAT and CDR2 is FQNNGV.

The CDR3 coding sequence is TGTGCCAGCAGTTTATTGGGTCAGGGGAACGGCTATGGCTACACCTTC. Translating it yields CASSLLGQGNGYGYTF. J is TRBJ1-2 and V is TRBV27; maybe TRBD1 (6 bases). V shed 1 base and J shed 4 bases, with 16 bases lying between them. The length of the CDR3 is 16 residues. The germline V gene encodes CDR1 MNHEY and CDR2 SMNVEV (reference sequence).

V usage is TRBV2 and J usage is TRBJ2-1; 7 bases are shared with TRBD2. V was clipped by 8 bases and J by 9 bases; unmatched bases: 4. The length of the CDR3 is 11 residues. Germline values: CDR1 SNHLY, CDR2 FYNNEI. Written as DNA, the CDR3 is TGTGCCAGCGCTGGGACTATTGAGCAGTTCTTC. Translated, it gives CASAGTIEQFF.

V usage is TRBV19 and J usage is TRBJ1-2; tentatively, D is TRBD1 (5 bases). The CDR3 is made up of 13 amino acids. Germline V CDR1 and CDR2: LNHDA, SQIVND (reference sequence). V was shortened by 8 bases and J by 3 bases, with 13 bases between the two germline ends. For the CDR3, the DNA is TGTGCCAGTTTTCACAGGCAGGACTATGGCTACACCTTC. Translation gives CASFHRQDYGYTF. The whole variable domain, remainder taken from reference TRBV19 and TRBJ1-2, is DGGITQSPKYLFRKEGQNVTLSCEQNLNHDAMYWYRQDPGQGLRLIYYSQIVNDFQKGDIAEGYSVSREKKESFPLTVTSAQKNPTAFYLCASFHRQDYGYTFGSGTRLTVV.

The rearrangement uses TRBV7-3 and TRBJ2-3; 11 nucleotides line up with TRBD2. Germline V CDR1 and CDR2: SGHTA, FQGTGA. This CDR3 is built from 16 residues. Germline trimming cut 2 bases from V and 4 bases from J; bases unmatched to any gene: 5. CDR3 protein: CASSLLAGGPADTQYF. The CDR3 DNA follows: TGTGCCAGCAGCTTATTAGCGGGAGGGCCGGCAGATACGCAGTATTTT.

The CDR3 nucleotides are TGTGCCACCAGCGGCAGGGACAGGGGCGGTCAGCCCCAGCATTTT. Translating it yields CATSGRDRGGQPQHF. The chain joins TRBV15 to TRBJ1-5, with TRBD1 identical over 10 bases. The CDR3 length is 15 residues. J was trimmed by 6 bases and V by 5 bases; bases with no gene match: 7. Per the germline V gene, CDR1 is LNHNV and CDR2 is YYDKDF (reference sequence).

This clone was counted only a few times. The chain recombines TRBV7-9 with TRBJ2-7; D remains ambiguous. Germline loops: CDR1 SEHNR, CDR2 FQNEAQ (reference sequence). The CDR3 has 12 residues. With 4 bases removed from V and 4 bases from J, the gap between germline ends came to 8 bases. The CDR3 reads CASSYKGYEQYF. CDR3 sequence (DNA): TGTGCCAGCAGCTACAAAGGGTACGAGCAGTACTTC.

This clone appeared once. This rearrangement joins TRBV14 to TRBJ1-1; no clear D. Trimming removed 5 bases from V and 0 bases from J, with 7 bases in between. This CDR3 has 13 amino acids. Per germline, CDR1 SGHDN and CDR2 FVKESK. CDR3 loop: CASSFTMNTEAFF. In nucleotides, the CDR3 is TGTGCCAGCAGCTTCACAATGAACACTGAAGCTTTCTTT.

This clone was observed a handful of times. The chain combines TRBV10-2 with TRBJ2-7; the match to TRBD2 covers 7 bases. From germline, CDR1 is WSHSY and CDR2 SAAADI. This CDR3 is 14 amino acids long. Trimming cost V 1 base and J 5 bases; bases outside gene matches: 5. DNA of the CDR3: TGCGCCAGCAGTGAGTTGCGGGAGAGCGACGAGCAGTACTTC. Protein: CASSELRESDEQYF.

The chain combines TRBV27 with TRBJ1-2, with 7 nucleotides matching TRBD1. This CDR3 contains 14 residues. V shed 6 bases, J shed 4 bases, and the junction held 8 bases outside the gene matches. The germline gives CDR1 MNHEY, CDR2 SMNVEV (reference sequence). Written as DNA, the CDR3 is TGTGCCAGCAGGGGGGACAGCATAACCTATGGCTACACCTTC. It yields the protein CASRGDSITYGYTF.

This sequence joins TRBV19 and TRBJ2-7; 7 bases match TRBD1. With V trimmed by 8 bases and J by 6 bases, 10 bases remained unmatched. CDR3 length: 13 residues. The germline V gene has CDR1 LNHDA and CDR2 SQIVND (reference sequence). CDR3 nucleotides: TGTGCCAGTGCCACAGGGGTCCGTCTCGAGCAGTACTTC. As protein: CASATGVRLEQYF.

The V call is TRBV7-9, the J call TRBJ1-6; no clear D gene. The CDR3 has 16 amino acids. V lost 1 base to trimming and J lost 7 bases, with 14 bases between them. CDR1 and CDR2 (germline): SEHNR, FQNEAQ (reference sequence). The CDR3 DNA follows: TGTGCCAGCAGCTTAGATCAAGCGGGGATCAATTCACCCCTCCACTTT. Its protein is CASSLDQAGINSPLHF.